This T cell receptor (beta chain) was sequenced during a study of blood T cell repertoires in COVID-19. Clones were read by immunoSEQ multiplex PCR, and TCRdb kept only the in-frame ones, dropping some. The sample holds fewer than 250,000 clones; roughly 83% are singletons and the top ten take 2% to 3%. Trimming took off 3 bases at V and 3 bases at J, with 13 bases between the two ends. This CDR3 has 14 residues. Germline-derived CDR1 and CDR2 are SGHRS and YFSETQ. The specimen was peripheral blood. The rearrangement links TRBV5-1 to TRBJ2-7, with TRBD2 as a possible D gene (6 bases). This clonotype originated in a woman between 65 and 79 years old with active or convalescent COVID-19. CDR3 bases: TGCGCCAGCAGCTGGGGAGGCCCAAACTACGAGCAGTACTTC. It codes for CASSWGGPNYEQYF.